The 2 T cell receptor beta chains given below trace back to one sample, sequenced in a study of blood T cell repertoires in COVID-19 (dated by TCRdb to the early 2020s). Receptor libraries were prepared by the immunoSEQ multiplex PCR assay. The clones in this table, taken by TCRdb from immuneACCESS, are in-frame only. Not every clone is retained; where verified, under half of the shortfall comes from an unresolved V gene, and the cause of the rest is unknown. Present in this sample are roughly 200,000 clones, about 87% of which were seen just once. Of the sample, about 4.1% is held by the ten largest clones. The material sequenced was peripheral blood. These receptors all stem from a woman aged 30 to 39 with acute or convalescent COVID-19.

The J gene is TRBJ1-1, the V gene TRBV6-5; perhaps TRBD1 as D (6 bases). Germline V gene data show CDR1 as MNHEY and CDR2 as SVGAGI. The V end was cut by 7 bases, the J end by 2 bases, with 11 bases between. This CDR3 has 13 residues. The CDR3 nucleotides are TGTGCCAGCAATGGGGGCAAAAACACTGAAGCTTTCTTT. It translates to CASNGGKNTEAFF.

J is TRBJ2-5 and V is TRBV6-5; D unresolved. The CDR3 covers 13 residues. CDR1 and CDR2 from the germline V gene are MNHEY and SVGAGI. V was trimmed by 6 bases and J by 4 bases, leaving 12 bases between them. The DNA for the CDR3 is TGTGCCAGCAGAAGTTCGTGGCCAGAGACCCAGTACTTC. Translation: CASRSSWPETQYF.